This note documents a single T cell receptor (beta chain) sequence. This record belongs to a study of blood T cell repertoires in COVID-19. At the level of the study: T cells, B-cell-depleted T cells, or PBMCs provided the cDNA or gDNA that served as material.

During active infection, Seattle patients enrolled and were then monitored through disease. Repertoires were generated with immunoSEQ multiplex PCR, while TCRdb's copy carries only in-frame clones and drops some. The table has around 310,000 clones, 75% to 95% seen once. The specimen was peripheral blood. The TCR originated in a woman in her twenties or thirties with COVID-19, enrolled during active disease.

CDR3 loop: CASRWDGQGVEELAKNIQYF. In DNA form, the CDR3 reads TGCGCCAGCAGATGGGACGGACAGGGGGTTGAGGAACTCGCCAAAAACATTCAGTACTTC. The rearrangement links TRBV5-1 to TRBJ2-4; 10 nucleotides line up with TRBD1. J was trimmed by 1 base and V by 5 bases; bases with no gene match: 18. The CDR3 runs to 20 residues. From germline, CDR1 is SGHRS and CDR2 YFSETQ.